The 28 T cell receptor beta chains reported below all come from one sample, sequenced in a study of Ad26.COV2.S vaccination and SARS-CoV-2 variants. Specified treatment: 15 to 20 received Ad26.COV2.S at low or high dose, single or two shots; several received placebo; per-sample allocation not given. The samples date from day 63 after the first vaccine or placebo injection. The protocol was immunoSEQ multiplex PCR, while the TCRdb copy is restricted to in-frame clones and leaves out a portion. Of 300,000 to 400,000 clones in the sample, 88% were seen once. This sample comprised peripheral blood, obtained in a trial of Ad26.COV2.S vaccine versus placebo. Receptors originate from a person between 18 and 60 years old who received the Ad26.COV2.S COVID-19 vaccine or a placebo.

This chain uses TRBV2 with TRBJ2-1; 8 bases map to TRBD2. CDR1 and CDR2 (germline): SNHLY, FYNNEI. Trimming took 1 base from V and 3 from J; bases not matched to a gene: 2. The CDR3 is 15 residues long. The CDR3 region is CASSEEAGDYNEQFF. CDR3 coding DNA: TGTGCCAGCAGTGAAGAAGCGGGGGACTACAATGAGCAGTTCTTC.

V usage is TRBV12-5 and J usage is TRBJ1-1; D not resolved. CDR1 and CDR2 (germline): LGHNT, FRNRAP. V gave up 6 bases and J gave up 1 base, with 9 bases separating them. The CDR3 spans 13 residues. CDR3 sequence (DNA): TGTGCTAGTGGCAAAGAACCGAACACTGAAGCTTTCTTT. Amino acid sequence: CASGKEPNTEAFF. Drawing the rest from reference TRBV12-5 and TRBJ1-1, the complete variable domain is DARVTQTPRHKVTEMGQEVTMRCQPILGHNTVFWYRQTMMQGLELLAYFRNRAPLDDSGMPKDRFSAEMPDATLATLKIQPSEPRDSAVYFCASGKEPNTEAFFGQGTRLTVV.

The chain's CDR3 is CASSYSGNTDTQYF. CDR3 nucleotide sequence: TGTGCCAGCAGCTATAGCGGTAACACAGATACGCAGTATTTT. This chain connects TRBV7-2 to TRBJ2-3, with TRBD2 as a possible D gene (6 bases). V lost 4 bases and J 2 bases, leaving 10 bases between the germline ends. The CDR3 covers 14 residues. Germline lookup yields CDR1 SGHTA and CDR2 FQGNSA.

The chain employs TRBV7-9 and TRBJ2-5; 7 nucleotides align to TRBD2. V lost 4 bases, J lost 0 bases, and 8 bases stayed unmatched. The CDR3 extends over 16 amino acids. Per germline, CDR1 SEHNR and CDR2 FQNEAQ (reference sequence). CDR3 sequence reads: CASSSPLAVYQETQYF. The CDR3 region has the DNA TGTGCCAGCAGCTCTCCTCTAGCGGTGTACCAAGAGACCCAGTACTTC.

The J gene is TRBJ2-1, the V gene TRBV7-9; D gene unclear. The CDR3 has 12 residues. From germline, CDR1 is SEHNR and CDR2 FQNEAQ (reference sequence). Trimming shortened V by 1 base and J by 6 bases, and 4 bases separated the two germline ends. CDR3 sequence: CASSLGFNEQFF. The DNA for the CDR3 is TGTGCCAGCAGCTTAGGCTTCAATGAGCAGTTCTTC.

The chain recombines TRBV3-1 (or the pseudogene TRBV3-2) with TRBJ2-3; 8 nucleotides align to TRBD2. CDR3 length: 17 residues. Germline trimming cut 1 base from V and 2 bases from J; bases unmatched to any gene: 8. Germline assignment: CDR1 LGHDT and CDR2 YNNKEL (reference sequence). CDR3 DNA sequence: TGTGCCAGCAGCCAAGGTAAAACTAGCGGAATCACAGATACGCAGTATTTT. It is translated as CASSQGKTSGITDTQYF.

The chain combines TRBV4-3 with TRBJ1-2; tentative D call: TRBD1 (6 bases). V was clipped by 0 bases and J by 7 bases, with 9 bases between them. Germline CDR1 and CDR2: LGHNA and YSLEER. The CDR3 is 13 residues long. CDR3 protein: CASSQDTGIGYTF. The DNA for the CDR3 is TGCGCCAGCAGCCAAGACACAGGGATTGGCTACACCTTC.

The J gene is TRBJ2-1, the V gene TRBV10-3, with 7 bases lining up with TRBD1. This CDR3 has 14 amino acids. V shed 5 bases and J 6 bases; nucleotides not matched to a gene: 7. Germline V gene lookup returns CDR1 ENHRY and CDR2 SYGVKD. CDR3 amino acids: CAISQLDRVNEQFF. Here the CDR3 DNA reads TGTGCCATCAGTCAGCTAGACAGGGTCAATGAGCAGTTCTTC.

This chain joins TRBV7-9 and TRBJ1-5; 9 nucleotides line up with TRBD1. CDR3 length equals 14 residues. CDR1 and CDR2 from the germline V gene are SEHNR and FQNEAQ (reference sequence). Germline trimming cut 8 bases from V and 0 bases from J; bases unmatched to any gene: 2. Here the CDR3 reads CASQQGASNQPQHF. The CDR3 nucleotides read TGTGCCAGCCAACAGGGGGCTAGCAATCAGCCCCAGCATTTT. Variable domain in full (rest from reference TRBV7-9 and TRBJ1-5): DTGVSQNPRHKITKRGQNVTFRCDPISEHNRLYWYRQTLGQGPEFLTYFQNEAQLEKSRLLSDRFSAERPKGSFSTLEIQRTEQGDSAMYLCASQQGASNQPQHFGDGTRLSIL.

This sequence joins TRBV21-1 and TRBJ1-4. TRBV21-1 is given as a pseudogene. The CDR3 is 11 residues long. DNA for the CDR3: TGTGCCAGTATCGGGGGAAAGCGGCTGTTTTTT. The encoded protein is CASIGGKRLFF.

This clone has a single count. The chain employs TRBV30 and TRBJ1-3; D remains unclear. The V end lost 2 bases, the J end lost 1 base, and 9 bases lay between the germline ends. CDR3 size: 14 residues. Germline V gene lookup returns CDR1 GTSNPN and CDR2 SVGIG (reference sequence). The CDR3, as DNA: TGTGCCTGGAGTTTTTCATTATCTGGAAACACCATATATTTT. Translated, it gives CAWSFSLSGNTIYF.

This sequence joins TRBV11-3 and TRBJ1-2; TRBD1 matches 8 bases. The V segment lost 0 bases and the J segment 11 bases; nucleotides outside the gene matches: 2. Germline assignment: CDR1 SGHNT and CDR2 YENEEA. This CDR3 comprises 12 residues. In DNA form, the CDR3 reads TGTGCCAGCAGCTTAGAGGGACAGGAGTACACCTTC. This sequence encodes CASSLEGQEYTF.

This clone was seen a few times. This chain connects TRBV29-1 to TRBJ2-7, with D maybe TRBD2 (6 bases). Germline-derived CDR1 and CDR2 are SQVTM and ANQGSEA. V lost 4 bases and J 3 bases, leaving 10 bases between the germline ends. This CDR3 region has 12 residues. The CDR3 coding sequence is TGCAGCGTTGGGGACTCCCTCTACGAGCAGTACTTC. Translation: CSVGDSLYEQYF.

This chain uses TRBV28 with TRBJ1-2; 10 bases align to TRBD1. The CDR3 sequence is 15 residues long. Looked up from germline, CDR1 is MDHEN and CDR2 is SYDVKM. Losses at the gene ends were 3 bases for V and 10 bases for J; bases not matched to a gene: 11. The CDR3 reads CASSFGQGEYSYYTF. As DNA, the CDR3 is TGTGCCAGCAGTTTTGGACAGGGGGAATACTCATACTACACCTTC.

The CDR3 spells CASSFKDTQYF. CDR3 DNA: TGTGCCAGCAGTTTCAAGGATACGCAGTATTTT. The V gene is TRBV12-3 or TRBV12-4, the J gene TRBJ2-3; D gene unclear. This CDR3 region has 11 residues. V was cut by 3 bases and J by 6 bases, with 4 bases left in between.

V is TRBV19 and J is TRBJ2-7; perhaps TRBD1 as D (5 bases). Germline CDR1 LNHDA, CDR2 SQIVND (reference sequence). Trimming removed 4 bases from V and 2 bases from J, with 15 bases in between. This CDR3 has 15 residues. The CDR3 spells CASSKGPTIAYEQYF. The CDR3 DNA sequence: TGTGCCAGTAGTAAGGGGCCTACGATCGCCTACGAGCAGTACTTC.

V gene TRBV28 combines with J gene TRBJ2-2; 9 nucleotides align to TRBD1. CDR3 size: 17 residues. Germline assignment: CDR1 MDHEN and CDR2 SYDVKM. V shed 5 bases, J shed 4 bases, and the junction held 11 bases outside the gene matches. CDR3 residues: CASSIVPGQGSTGELFF. The DNA for the CDR3 is TGTGCCAGCAGTATCGTCCCGGGACAGGGAAGCACCGGGGAGCTGTTTTTT.

CDR3 loop: CASSLQGLNTEAFF. For the CDR3, the DNA is TGTGCCAGCAGCTTACAGGGTTTGAACACTGAAGCTTTCTTT. The V call is TRBV7-3, the J call TRBJ1-1; D may be TRBD1 (5 bases). Trimming stripped 2 bases from V and 0 bases from J, with 7 bases between. Germline CDR1 reads SGHTA; CDR2 reads FQGTGA. The CDR3 spans 14 residues.

The rearrangement joins TRBV7-9 to TRBJ2-6; TRBD2 is a possible D gene (5 bases). With 1 base removed from V and 4 bases from J, the gap between germline ends came to 14 bases. Germline lookup yields CDR1 SEHNR and CDR2 FQNEAQ (reference sequence). CDR3 length: 17 amino acids. The CDR3 spells CASSLGGGPFGANVLTF. The DNA for the CDR3 is TGTGCCAGCAGCTTAGGCGGAGGTCCGTTCGGGGCCAACGTCCTGACTTTC.

This sequence joins TRBV12-3 or TRBV12-4 and TRBJ2-7; perhaps TRBD1 as D (5 bases). The V and J ends lost 2 bases and 3 bases respectively, with 8 bases between them. The CDR3 totals 13 residues. CDR3 DNA: TGTGCCAGCAGTTTACAGGGTATCTACGAGCAGTACTTC. Protein sequence: CASSLQGIYEQYF.

A few counts support this clone. The rearrangement links TRBV27 to TRBJ1-2; TRBD1 might be the D (5 bases). Germline V CDR1 and CDR2: MNHEY, SMNVEV (reference sequence). The CDR3 has 13 amino acids. V was clipped by 5 bases and J by 8 bases, with 15 bases between them. The CDR3 here is CASSPTGGMGYTF. The CDR3 DNA sequence: TGTGCCAGCAGTCCGACGGGGGGTATGGGCTACACCTTC.

The chain uses TRBV12-5 and TRBJ1-5; D is perhaps TRBD1 (6 bases). The V gene lost 1 base and the J gene lost 9 bases, with 7 bases spanning the gap. The CDR3 totals 12 residues. The germline gives CDR1 LGHNT, CDR2 FRNRAP. The CDR3 spells CASGLEQGPQHF. In nucleotides, the CDR3 is TGTGCTAGTGGTTTGGAACAGGGGCCCCAGCATTTT.

In its sample, this clone was seen a few times. The chain employs TRBV30 and TRBJ1-6; maybe TRBD1 (5 bases). The V gene lost 4 bases and the J gene lost 5 bases, with 15 bases spanning the gap. Per germline, CDR1 GTSNPN and CDR2 SVGIG (reference sequence). This CDR3 spans 15 amino acids. CDR3 in DNA: TGTGCCTGGACCCGAGGGCAGGGAGATAATTCACCCCTCCACTTT. Protein sequence: CAWTRGQGDNSPLHF.

This clone was seen a handful of times. The chain couples TRBV9 to TRBJ2-7; D remains ambiguous. V shed 0 bases and J shed 5 bases, with 9 bases lying between them. The CDR3 contains 13 residues. Germline values: CDR1 SGDLS, CDR2 YYNGEE. CDR3 loop: CASSVGYYDEQYF. The CDR3 DNA sequence: TGTGCCAGCAGCGTAGGATACTATGACGAGCAGTACTTC.

V usage is TRBV25-1 and J usage is TRBJ2-3; D uncertain. The CDR3 runs to 11 residues. V was pared by 4 bases and J by 5 bases, with 4 bases between. Per the germline V gene, CDR1 is MGHDK and CDR2 is SYGVNS. The CDR3 DNA reads as TGTGCCAGCAGTGTAAAAGATACGCAGTATTTT. Amino acids: CASSVKDTQYF.

The chain combines TRBV3-1 (or the pseudogene TRBV3-2) with TRBJ1-2, with D possibly being TRBD1 (5 bases). Germline V gives CDR1 LGHDT, CDR2 YNNKEL (reference sequence). CDR3 length: 17 residues. Trimming removed 4 bases at V and 0 bases at J, with 18 bases between. CDR3 loop: CASSRGPKGRANYGYTF. Written as DNA, the CDR3 is TGTGCCAGCAGCCGGGGACCAAAAGGGAGGGCTAACTATGGCTACACCTTC.

The V call is TRBV4-3, the J call TRBJ2-2; D could derive from TRBD1 or TRBD2 (5 bases each). Trimming left V 1 base short and J 9 bases short, with 9 bases between. Per the germline V gene, CDR1 is LGHNA and CDR2 is YSLEER. This CDR3 is built from 13 residues. The CDR3 spells CASSQGGFRELFF. Here the CDR3 DNA reads TGCGCCAGCAGCCAAGGGGGGTTTCGGGAGCTGTTTTTT.

The V and J genes are TRBV5-1 and TRBJ2-7; D may be TRBD1 (5 bases). The germline V and J ends were trimmed by 3 bases and 0 bases, with 7 bases remaining between them. The CDR3 consists of 13 residues. Per germline, CDR1 SGHRS and CDR2 YFSETQ. The CDR3 sequence is CASSSQGSYEQYF. DNA of the CDR3: TGCGCCAGCAGCTCCCAGGGCTCCTACGAGCAGTACTTC.